Shown below are 24 T cell receptor beta chains from a single sample sequenced in a study of long-term antiretroviral therapy in people with HIV. At survey level, the immunoSEQ assay was run in its v3.0 version. Clones were read by immunoSEQ multiplex PCR, and TCRdb kept only the in-frame ones, dropping some. The sample yields 20,000 to 25,000 clones, over 70% seen once. This specimen consisted of unsorted PBMCs, obtained just over 4.2 years after starting antiretroviral therapy. The receptors originated from a man aged 25 to 40 with HIV.

The chain employs TRBV18 and TRBJ1-5; 7 bases are shared with TRBD1. V dropped 6 bases and J dropped 1; count of bases not matched to a gene: 6. Per the germline V gene, CDR1 is KGHSH and CDR2 is LQKENI. The CDR3 contains 15 residues. CDR3 amino acids: CASSHRGTSNQPQHF. The DNA of the CDR3 is TGTGCCAGCTCGCACAGGGGTACGAGCAATCAGCCCCAGCATTTT. Using reference TRBV18 and TRBJ1-5 for the parts outside the CDR3, the full variable domain is NAGVMQNPRHLVRRRGQEARLRCSPMKGHSHVYWYRQLPEEGLKFMVYLQKENIIDESGMPKERFSAEFPKEGPSILRIQQVVRGDSAAYFCASSHRGTSNQPQHFGDGTRLSIL.

The chain is built from TRBV19 and TRBJ1-5, with D unresolved. The germline V gene has CDR1 LNHDA and CDR2 SQIVND (reference sequence). V was shortened by 7 bases and J by 0 bases, with 13 bases between the two germline ends. This CDR3 is built from 15 residues. The CDR3 protein is CASMGDGNSNQPQHF. DNA of the CDR3: TGTGCCAGTATGGGAGACGGAAATAGCAATCAGCCCCAGCATTTT.

V is TRBV9 and J is TRBJ2-2; D gene uncertain. The V end was cut by 3 bases, the J end by 6 bases, with 6 bases between. The germline V gene has CDR1 SGDLS and CDR2 YYNGEE. The CDR3 runs to 12 residues. CDR3 sequence (DNA): TGTGCCAGCAGCGATGGAGCCGGGGAGCTGTTTTTT. The encoded protein is CASSDGAGELFF. Filled out from reference TRBV9 and TRBJ2-2, the complete variable domain reads DSGVTQTPKHLITATGQRVTLRCSPRSGDLSVYWYQQSLDQGLQFLIQYYNGEERAKGNILERFSAQQFPDLHSELNLSSLELGDSALYFCASSDGAGELFFGEGSRLTVL.

The gene calls are TRBV7-3 and TRBJ2-7; tentatively, D is TRBD2 (6 bases). The CDR3 totals 15 residues. The germline CDR1 and CDR2 sequences are SGHTA and FQGTGA. The ends were cut back, 2 bases at V and 4 bases at J, with 15 bases in the middle. Here the CDR3 reads CASSLWRGPGYEQYF. Written as DNA, the CDR3 is TGTGCCAGCAGCTTATGGAGGGGCCCTGGGTACGAGCAGTACTTC. The full variable domain, its missing parts supplied by reference TRBV7-3 and TRBJ2-7, is GAGVSQTPSNKVTEKGKYVELRCDPISGHTALYWYRQSLGQGPEFLIYFQGTGAADDSGLPNDRFFAVRPEGSVSTLKIQRTERGDSAVYLCASSLWRGPGYEQYFGPGTRLTVT.

This clone occurred a few times. The chain carries TRBV1 and TRBJ2-7. TRBV1 is reported as a pseudogene. This CDR3 comprises 13 residues. The CDR3 is CTSSLFLEIDRPF. The DNA for the CDR3 is TGCACCAGCAGCCTGTTCTTGGAAATAGACCGCCCCTTC.

The genes are TRBV6-5 and TRBJ1-3; D ambiguous. The CDR3 is 13 residues long. Germline V gene data show CDR1 as MNHEY and CDR2 as SVGAGI. Trimming cost V 5 bases and J 2 bases, with 7 bases left between them. CDR3 sequence: CASSLGTGNTIYF. The CDR3 DNA reads TGTGCCAGCAGTCTCGGTACTGGAAACACCATATATTTT.

This clone was detected once. V is TRBV18 and J is TRBJ2-3, with no clear D. Trimming shortened V by 4 bases and J by 7 bases, and 9 bases separated the two germline ends. Germline CDR1 is KGHSH and CDR2 is LQKENI. The CDR3 extends over 12 amino acids. As DNA, the CDR3 is TGTGCCAGCTCACTATCCCCCAATACGCAGTATTTT. It encodes CASSLSPNTQYF.

The genes are TRBV13 and TRBJ1-1; D is uncertain. Germline V gene sequence: CDR1 PRHDT, CDR2 FYEKMQ (reference sequence). The CDR3 length is 13 residues. V lost 0 bases, J lost 5 bases, and 7 bases lay in between. The CDR3 DNA follows: TGTGCCAGCAGCTTAGGGCGGGGAACTGAAGCTTTCTTT. Amino acids: CASSLGRGTEAFF.

The CDR3 coding sequence is TGCGCCAGCAGCGGTGGAACCTACGAGCAGTACTTC. Translated, it gives CASSGGTYEQYF. The chain is built from TRBV5-1 and TRBJ2-7, with D uncertain. Per the germline V gene, CDR1 is SGHRS and CDR2 is YFSETQ. The V end was cut by 4 bases, the J end by 2 bases, with 7 bases between. The CDR3 consists of 12 residues.

This clone has only one observation. The V and J genes are TRBV6-6 and TRBJ1-1; D is undetermined. Germline assignment: CDR1 MNHNY and CDR2 SVGAGI (reference sequence). Trimming removed 2 bases from V and 1 base from J, with 5 bases in between. The CDR3 is made up of 13 amino acids. CDR3 bases: TGTGCCAGCAGTTACGCGGCGAACACTGAAGCTTTCTTT. This encodes CASSYAANTEAFF.

J is TRBJ1-4 and V is TRBV6-1, with a weak D call TRBD1 (6 bases). Germline V CDR1 and CDR2: MNHNS, SASEGT. This CDR3 is 13 amino acids long. V was pared by 11 bases and J by 5 bases, with 15 bases between. CDR3 sequence: CASAGGGNEKLFF. The CDR3 region has the DNA TGTGCCTCCGCCGGGGGGGGCAATGAAAAACTGTTTTTT.

This clone has a handful of counts. This chain connects TRBV14 to TRBJ1-2, with D maybe TRBD1 (6 bases). Germline V CDR1 and CDR2: SGHDN, FVKESK. Trimming took off 4 bases at V and 3 bases at J, with 21 bases between the two ends. The CDR3 is 17 residues long. The DNA of the CDR3 is TGTGCCAGCAGCCCGAGATTGGGCCGGGGGGCGCACTATGGCTACACCTTC. Residues: CASSPRLGRGAHYGYTF.

This chain links TRBV6-5 with TRBJ2-5, with unresolved D. The CDR3 is 11 residues long. CDR1 MNHEY and CDR2 SVGAGI come from the germline V gene. Trimming removed 6 bases from V and 1 base from J, with 3 bases in between. The CDR3 reads CASRFQETQYF. The CDR3 bases are TGTGCCAGCAGATTCCAAGAGACCCAGTACTTC.

The chain employs TRBV7-6 and TRBJ2-1; 8 bases map to TRBD1. J was trimmed by 3 bases and V by 5 bases; bases with no gene match: 6. Germline lookup yields CDR1 SGHVS and CDR2 FNYEAQ. This CDR3 is 15 amino acids long. CDR3 in DNA: TGTGCCAGCAGCGTAGGACAGGGATACTACAATGAGCAGTTCTTC. The encoded protein is CASSVGQGYYNEQFF.

J is TRBJ1-2 and V is TRBV10-3, with D perhaps TRBD1 (6 bases). This CDR3 has 16 residues. V dropped 3 bases and J dropped 6 bases, with 20 bases sitting between them. CDR1 ENHRY and CDR2 SYGVKD come from the germline V gene. In nucleotides, the CDR3 is TGTGCCATCAGTGATAACACAGGGAGAGAGGCTGATGGCTACACCTTC. Its protein is CAISDNTGREADGYTF.

The chain links TRBV27 to TRBJ2-7; D gene uncertain. Germline lookup yields CDR1 MNHEY and CDR2 SMNVEV (reference sequence). V lost 2 bases, J lost 3 bases, and 14 bases lay in between. This CDR3 comprises 15 residues. The CDR3 region has the DNA TGTGCCAGCAGTTTAAGGTCCAATCAGATCTACGAGCAGTACTTC. Translated, it gives CASSLRSNQIYEQYF.

The chain couples TRBV11-2 to TRBJ2-7; 10 bases are a match to TRBD2. The V gene's germline CDR1 is SGHAT and CDR2 FQNNGV. The CDR3 runs to 15 residues. Trimming removed 3 bases from V and 4 bases from J; junction bases left unmatched: 6. Written as DNA, the CDR3 is TGTGCCAGCAGCTTCTCGCCTAGCGGGAGTTACGAGCAGTACTTC. It yields the protein CASSFSPSGSYEQYF.

This clone was found once. The V and J genes are TRBV23-1 and TRBJ1-1; 7 bases align to TRBD1. TRBV23-1 is annotated as an ORF whose role is uncertain. The V and J ends lost 0 bases and 0 bases, in that order; junction bases with no gene match: 1. There are 15 residues in the CDR3. The CDR3 DNA is TGCGCCAGCAGTCAATCTCAGGGGGTGAACACTGAAGCTTTCTTT. This codes for CASSQSQGVNTEAFF.

V is TRBV5-6 and J is TRBJ1-2, with D unresolved. Between the trimmed V and J ends, which lost 0 bases and 2 bases, there was a span of 11 bases. The germline V gene encodes CDR1 SGHDT and CDR2 YYEEEE. The CDR3 spans 15 residues. The CDR3 sequence: CASSLGIKSNYGYTF. The DNA for the CDR3 is TGTGCCAGCAGCTTGGGTATCAAATCCAACTATGGCTACACCTTC.

V is TRBV5-6 and J is TRBJ1-2; a weak D match, TRBD1 (6 bases). V was pared by 8 bases and J by 4 bases, with 15 bases between. CDR1 is SGHDT and CDR2 is YYEEEE in the germline V gene. The CDR3 runs 13 residues. CDR3 DNA: TGTGCCAGTGGAACGTGGGGGGCCTATGGCTACACCTTC. Amino acid sequence: CASGTWGAYGYTF.

The rearrangement uses TRBV27 and TRBJ2-7, with 11 bases matching TRBD2. The V gene's germline CDR1 is MNHEY and CDR2 SMNVEV (reference sequence). The ends lost 5 bases at V and 4 bases at J; junction bases unmatched: 10. The CDR3 has 16 residues. The CDR3 nucleotides read TGTGCCAGCAGTCCGTATACTAGCGGGAGTGGGTACGAGCAGTACTTC. It specifies CASSPYTSGSGYEQYF.

CDR3 amino acids: CASRLDRISYEQYF. In nucleotides, the CDR3 is TGTGCCAGCAGACTCGACAGGATCTCCTACGAGCAGTACTTC. The chain employs TRBV5-4 and TRBJ2-7, with D perhaps matching TRBD1 (6 bases). The germline CDR1 and CDR2 sequences are SGHNT and YYREEE (reference sequence). V lost 5 bases and J 0 bases, leaving 12 bases between the germline ends. CDR3 size: 14 residues.

The chain recombines TRBV7-3 with TRBJ1-2, with D maybe TRBD1 (5 bases). This CDR3 spans 12 amino acids. Trimming took off 2 bases at V and 6 bases at J, with 7 bases between the two ends. Germline loops: CDR1 SGHTA, CDR2 FQGTGA. Here the CDR3 DNA reads TGTGCCAGCAGCTTAGAGGGGCATGGCTACACCTTC. Its translation is CASSLEGHGYTF.

The gene calls are TRBV29-1 and TRBJ1-2, with D maybe TRBD1 (6 bases). This CDR3 is built from 13 residues. V was cut by 6 bases and J by 2 bases, with 13 bases left in between. Germline CDR1 and CDR2: SQVTM and ANQGSEA. CDR3 sequence (DNA): TGCAGCGTAACCACAGGGAAGAACTATGGCTACACCTTC. Its protein is CSVTTGKNYGYTF.